A selection of T cell receptor beta chains follows, all from one sample in a study of OX40 agonist ivuxolimab in advanced cancers. Libraries were prepared by immunoSEQ multiplex PCR; TCRdb keeps only in-frame clonotypes and omits some of them. The sample includes about 64,000 clones, about 91% of them seen just once. The material sequenced was CD4+ or CD8+ T cells sorted from blood, taken in a trial of the OX40 agonist ivuxolimab. All receptors come from an adult with an advanced solid tumor such as melanoma, head and neck, liver or kidney cancer. Each CDR3 is given with its conserved first and last residue. A D gene is named only where the DNA matches it firmly. Size is omitted from some rows. Given values are once, few, many or a class for expanded clones.

abundance: -
j_gene: TRBJ2-2
v_gene: TRBV30
d_gene: -
CDR3nt: TGTGCCTGGAGTGTGGGTGTCACCGGGGAGCTGTTTTTT
CDR3aa: CAWSVGVTGELFF

abundance: -
j_gene: TRBJ1-2
v_gene: TRBV30
d_gene: -
CDR3nt: TGTGCCTCCCTCGGGACATCCCTTTCCGGCTACACCTTC
CDR3aa: CASLGTSLSGYTF

abundance: -
j_gene: TRBJ1-5
v_gene: TRBV4-1
d_gene: -
CDR3nt: TGCGCCAGCAGCCAAGAAAGGTCGTGGGCAGGGGGCAATCAGCCCCAGCATTTT
CDR3aa: CASSQERSWAGGNQPQHF

abundance: -
j_gene: TRBJ1-5
v_gene: TRBV7-2
d_gene: -
CDR3nt: TGTGCCAGCAGCTTAGCGCTGTATCAGCCCCAGCATTTT
CDR3aa: CASSLALYQPQHF

abundance: -
j_gene: TRBJ1-4
v_gene: TRBV5-1
d_gene: -
CDR3nt: TGCGCCAGCAGCTATGAAAGTTCGGAAAAACTGTTTTTT
CDR3aa: CASSYESSEKLFF

abundance: -
j_gene: TRBJ2-7
v_gene: TRBV5-1
d_gene: -
CDR3nt: TGCGCCAGCAGCTTGGGACAAACAACCTACGAGCAGTACTTC
CDR3aa: CASSLGQTTYEQYF

abundance: once
j_gene: TRBJ2-1
v_gene: TRBV6-1
d_gene: -
CDR3nt: TGTGCCAGCAGTGAAGCACCAGGAATTGGTGAGCAGTTCTTC
CDR3aa: CASSEAPGIGEQFF

abundance: medium-sized
j_gene: TRBJ1-2
v_gene: TRBV18
d_gene: -
CDR3nt: TGTGCCAGCTCAACTACAGGGCTAAGAGAAGGCTACACCTTC
CDR3aa: CASSTTGLREGYTF

abundance: -
j_gene: TRBJ2-1
v_gene: TRBV7-2
d_gene: -
CDR3nt: TGTGCCAGCAGCTTAGAGGGTGGGGGCTACAATGAGCAGTTCTTC
CDR3aa: CASSLEGGGYNEQFF

abundance: -
j_gene: TRBJ2-7
v_gene: TRBV2
d_gene: -
CDR3nt: TGTGCCAGCAGCTTAGGAGGTGGAATCTACGAGCAGTACTTC
CDR3aa: CASSLGGGIYEQYF

abundance: -
j_gene: TRBJ2-1
v_gene: TRBV27
d_gene: TRBD2
CDR3nt: TGTGCCAGCAATGGCCTTAGCGGGAGGGCCCATGAGCAGTTCTTC
CDR3aa: CASNGLSGRAHEQFF

abundance: once
j_gene: TRBJ2-7
v_gene: TRBV5-6
d_gene: -
CDR3nt: TGTGCCAGCAGCTCGACCTACGAGCAGTACTTC
CDR3aa: CASSSTYEQYF

abundance: -
j_gene: TRBJ2-5
v_gene: TRBV19
d_gene: -
CDR3nt: TGTGCCAGTAGTATAGCCGGGGCAGCCCAAGAGACCCAGTACTTC
CDR3aa: CASSIAGAAQETQYF

abundance: -
j_gene: TRBJ1-5
v_gene: TRBV18
d_gene: -
CDR3nt: TGTGCCAGCACTAAGGTAGGGGGAGGCGCGAGCAATCAGCCCCAGCATTTT
CDR3aa: CASTKVGGGASNQPQHF

abundance: -
j_gene: TRBJ1-1
v_gene: TRBV29-1
d_gene: -
CDR3nt: TGCAGCGTTGAGGGGGGCAGGGTGAACACTGAAGCTTTCTTT
CDR3aa: CSVEGGRVNTEAFF

abundance: -
j_gene: TRBJ1-2
v_gene: TRBV6-6
d_gene: -
CDR3nt: TGTGCCAGCAGATCTACTGGGCTAAACTATGGCTACACCTTC
CDR3aa: CASRSTGLNYGYTF

abundance: -
j_gene: TRBJ2-2
v_gene: TRBV6-5
d_gene: TRBD1
CDR3nt: TGTGCCAGCAGTAGGGGGCCTTGGGGGGAGCTGTTTTTT
CDR3aa: CASSRGPWGELFF

abundance: -
j_gene: TRBJ1-2
v_gene: TRBV5-4
d_gene: TRBD1
CDR3nt: TGTGCCAGCAGCCCCGGGACAGGGGAATTCTATGGCTACACCTTC
CDR3aa: CASSPGTGEFYGYTF

abundance: -
j_gene: TRBJ2-3
v_gene: TRBV18
d_gene: -
CDR3nt: TGTGCCAGCTCACCGCCAGGGATACACGGCACAGATACGCAGTATTTT
CDR3aa: CASSPPGIHGTDTQYF

abundance: -
j_gene: TRBJ1-6
v_gene: TRBV30
d_gene: -
CDR3nt: TGTGCCTGGACGGGCAGGTATAATTCACCCCTCCACTTT
CDR3aa: CAWTGRYNSPLHF

abundance: -
j_gene: TRBJ2-2
v_gene: TRBV10-3
d_gene: -
CDR3nt: TGTGCCATCAGTGGGCCCCCCGGGACTTCGACCACCGGGGAGCTGTTTTTT
CDR3aa: CAISGPPGTSTTGELFF

abundance: -
j_gene: TRBJ2-6
v_gene: TRBV6-1
d_gene: TRBD2
CDR3nt: TGTGCCGGGGCGGGGGGGAGCTCTGGGGCCAACGTCCTGACTTTC
CDR3aa: CAGAGGSSGANVLTF